This T cell receptor beta chain comes out of a study of OX40 agonist ivuxolimab in advanced cancers. Study observations and caveats: There was clonal expansion of CD4+ and CD8+ blood T cells by week 6 at 0.1 to 3.0 mg/kg. Low normalized T-cell clonal expansion was additionally recorded for some nonresponders.

In regard to this clone: What it binds is not known.

TCRdb's table, derived via immunoSEQ multiplex PCR, lists solely in-frame clones and lacks some. The sample holds about 58,000 clones, about 82% seen once. Autoimmune disease history or systemic immunosuppression disqualified patients. The length of the CDR3 is 14 residues. V lost 4 bases and J lost 4, with 13 bases in between. Germline assignment: CDR1 SGHRS and CDR2 YFSETQ. This specimen was CD4+ or CD8+ T cells sorted from blood, taken in a trial of the OX40 agonist ivuxolimab. The TCR comes from an adult with an advanced solid tumor such as melanoma, head and neck, liver or kidney cancer. The chain is built from TRBV5-1 and TRBJ2-3; no clear D gene. The CDR3 DNA reads as TGCGCCAGCAGCAACAGACCTGAACCAGATACGCAGTATTTT. Translated, it gives CASSNRPEPDTQYF.